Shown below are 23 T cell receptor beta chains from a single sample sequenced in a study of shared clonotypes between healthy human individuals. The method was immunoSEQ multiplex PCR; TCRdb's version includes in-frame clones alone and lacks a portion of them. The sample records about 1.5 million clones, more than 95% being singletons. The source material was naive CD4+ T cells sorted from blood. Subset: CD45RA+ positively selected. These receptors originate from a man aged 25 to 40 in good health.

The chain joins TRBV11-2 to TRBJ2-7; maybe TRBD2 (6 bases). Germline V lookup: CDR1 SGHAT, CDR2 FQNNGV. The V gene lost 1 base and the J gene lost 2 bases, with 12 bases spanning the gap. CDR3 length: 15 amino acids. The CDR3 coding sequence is TGTGCCAGCAGCTTAGTACGGGGGAATCCCTACGAGCAGTACTTC. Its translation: CASSLVRGNPYEQYF. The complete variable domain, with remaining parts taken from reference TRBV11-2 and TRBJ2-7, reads EAGVAQSPRYKIIEKRQSVAFWCNPISGHATLYWYQQILGQGPKLLIQFQNNGVVDDSQLPKDRFSAERLKGVDSTLKIQPAKLEDSAVYLCASSLVRGNPYEQYFGPGTRLTVT.

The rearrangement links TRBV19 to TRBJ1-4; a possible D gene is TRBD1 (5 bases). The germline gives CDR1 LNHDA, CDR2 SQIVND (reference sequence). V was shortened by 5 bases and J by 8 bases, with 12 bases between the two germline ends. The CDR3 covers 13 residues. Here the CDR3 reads CASSPIRGEKLFF. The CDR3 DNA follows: TGTGCCAGTAGTCCCATCCGGGGGGAAAAACTGTTTTTT.

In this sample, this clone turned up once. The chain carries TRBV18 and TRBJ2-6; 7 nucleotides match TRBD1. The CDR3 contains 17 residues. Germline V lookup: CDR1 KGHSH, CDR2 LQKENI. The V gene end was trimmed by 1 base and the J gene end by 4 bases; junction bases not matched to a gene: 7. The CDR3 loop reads CASSPRRGQVGANVLTF. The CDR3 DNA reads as TGTGCCAGCTCACCACGTAGGGGGCAGGTGGGGGCCAACGTCCTGACTTTC.

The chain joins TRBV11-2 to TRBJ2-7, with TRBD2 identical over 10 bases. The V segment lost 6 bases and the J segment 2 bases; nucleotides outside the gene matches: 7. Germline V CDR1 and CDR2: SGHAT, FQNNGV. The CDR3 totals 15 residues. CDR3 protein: CASSSLAGAPYEQYF. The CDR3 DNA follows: TGTGCCAGCAGTTCTCTAGCGGGAGCCCCCTACGAGCAGTACTTC.

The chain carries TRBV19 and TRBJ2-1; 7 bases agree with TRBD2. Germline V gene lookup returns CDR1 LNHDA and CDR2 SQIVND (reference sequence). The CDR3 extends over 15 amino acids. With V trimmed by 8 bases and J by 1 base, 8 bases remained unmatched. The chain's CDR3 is CASFGGVNSYNEQFF. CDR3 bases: TGTGCCAGTTTTGGGGGGGTAAATTCCTACAATGAGCAGTTCTTC.

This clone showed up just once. CDR3 sequence: CASRAGTFPPDGEQFF. DNA for the CDR3: TGTGCCAGCAGGGCCGGGACTTTCCCCCCGGATGGTGAGCAGTTCTTC. The chain joins TRBV5-4 to TRBJ2-1, with a possible D match to TRBD2 (6 bases). Germline values: CDR1 SGHNT, CDR2 YYREEE (reference sequence). The CDR3 extends over 16 amino acids. Trimming took 5 bases from V and 9 from J, leaving 24 bases between them.

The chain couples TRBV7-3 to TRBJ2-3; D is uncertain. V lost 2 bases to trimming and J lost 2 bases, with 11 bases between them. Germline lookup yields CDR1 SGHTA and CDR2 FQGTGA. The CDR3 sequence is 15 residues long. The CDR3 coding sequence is TGTGCCAGCAGCTTAGAGGTTGGGTTCACAGATACGCAGTATTTT. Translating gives CASSLEVGFTDTQYF.

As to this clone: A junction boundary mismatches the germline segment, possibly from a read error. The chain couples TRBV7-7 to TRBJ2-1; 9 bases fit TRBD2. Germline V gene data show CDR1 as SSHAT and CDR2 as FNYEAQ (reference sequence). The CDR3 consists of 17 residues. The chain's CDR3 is CASSLFPSGNSYNEQFF. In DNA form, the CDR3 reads TGTGCTAGCAGCTTATTTCCTAGCGGGAACTCCTACAATGAGCAGTTCTTC.

CDR3 loop: CASRRLNQPQHF. CDR3 DNA: TGTGCCAGCAGGAGGCTTAATCAGCCCCAGCATTTT. The chain employs TRBV2 and TRBJ1-5, with D uncertain. The CDR3 runs 12 residues. Germline V lookup: CDR1 SNHLY, CDR2 FYNNEI. With 6 bases removed from V and 4 bases from J, the gap between germline ends came to 7 bases.

CDR3 loop: CASSIPGTSATGELFF. The CDR3 DNA follows: TGCGCCAGCAGCATTCCCGGGACTAGTGCCACCGGGGAGCTGTTTTTT. The chain is built from TRBV5-1 and TRBJ2-2, with 8 bases fitting TRBD2. The CDR3 runs 16 residues. V gave up 4 bases and J gave up 4 bases; unmatched junction bases: 9. Germline-derived CDR1 and CDR2 are SGHRS and YFSETQ. The full variable domain, in which reference TRBV5-1 and TRBJ2-2 provide the parts outside the CDR3, is KAGVTQTPRYLIKTRGQQVTLSCSPISGHRSVSWYQQTPGQGLQFLFEYFSETQRNKGNFPGRFSGRQFSNSRSEMNVSTLELGDSALYLCASSIPGTSATGELFFGEGSRLTVL.

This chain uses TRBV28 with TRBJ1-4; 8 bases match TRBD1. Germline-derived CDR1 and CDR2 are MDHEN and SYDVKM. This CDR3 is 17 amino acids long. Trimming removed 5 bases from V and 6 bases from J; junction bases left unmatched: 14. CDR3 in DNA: TGTGCCAGCAGTGGCAGACAGGGGAAGGGGATTTATGAAAAACTGTTTTTT. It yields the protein CASSGRQGKGIYEKLFF.

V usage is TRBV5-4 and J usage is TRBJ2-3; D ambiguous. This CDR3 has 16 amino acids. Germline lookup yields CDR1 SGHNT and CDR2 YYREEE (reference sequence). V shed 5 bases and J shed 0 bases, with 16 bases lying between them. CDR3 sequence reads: CASSPTQASSTDTQYF. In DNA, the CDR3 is TGTGCCAGCAGTCCGACTCAGGCTTCTAGCACAGATACGCAGTATTTT.

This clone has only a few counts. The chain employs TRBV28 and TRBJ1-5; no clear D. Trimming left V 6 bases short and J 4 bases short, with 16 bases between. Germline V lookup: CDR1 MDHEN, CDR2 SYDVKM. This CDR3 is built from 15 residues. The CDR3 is CASRAIGPGNQPQHF. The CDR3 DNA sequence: TGTGCCAGCAGAGCCATTGGACCTGGGAATCAGCCCCAGCATTTT.

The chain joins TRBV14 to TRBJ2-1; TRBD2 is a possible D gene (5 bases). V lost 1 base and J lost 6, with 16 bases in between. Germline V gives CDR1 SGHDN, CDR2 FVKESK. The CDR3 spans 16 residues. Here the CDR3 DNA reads TGTGCCAGCAGCCAAGTTATGCCGGGAATCGCCAATGAGCAGTTCTTC. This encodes CASSQVMPGIANEQFF. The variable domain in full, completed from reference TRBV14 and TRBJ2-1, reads EAGVTQFPSHSVIEKGQTVTLRCDPISGHDNLYWYRRVMGKEIKFLLHFVKESKQDESGMPNNRFLAERTGGTYSTLKVQPAELEDSGVYFCASSQVMPGIANEQFFGPGTRLTVL.

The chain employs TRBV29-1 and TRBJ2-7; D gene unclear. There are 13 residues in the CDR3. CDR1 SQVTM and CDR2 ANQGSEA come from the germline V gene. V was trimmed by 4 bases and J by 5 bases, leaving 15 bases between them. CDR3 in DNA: TGCAGCGTTGCTTTATCTCAGGATCACGAGCAGTACTTC. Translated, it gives CSVALSQDHEQYF.

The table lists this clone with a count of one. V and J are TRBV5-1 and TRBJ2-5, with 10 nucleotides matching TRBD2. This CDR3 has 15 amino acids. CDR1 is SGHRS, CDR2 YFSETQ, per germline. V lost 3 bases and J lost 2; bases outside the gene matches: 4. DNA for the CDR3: TGCGCCAGCAGCTCAGGACTAGCGGTGCAAGAGACCCAGTACTTC. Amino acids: CASSSGLAVQETQYF. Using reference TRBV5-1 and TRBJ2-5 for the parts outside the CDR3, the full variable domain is KAGVTQTPRYLIKTRGQQVTLSCSPISGHRSVSWYQQTPGQGLQFLFEYFSETQRNKGNFPGRFSGRQFSNSRSEMNVSTLELGDSALYLCASSSGLAVQETQYFGPGTRLLVL.

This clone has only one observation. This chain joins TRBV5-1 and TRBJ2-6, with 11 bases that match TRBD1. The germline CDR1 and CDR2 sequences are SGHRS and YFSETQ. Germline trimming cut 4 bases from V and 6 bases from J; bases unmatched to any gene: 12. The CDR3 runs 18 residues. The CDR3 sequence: CASSAPGQGGFTANVLTF. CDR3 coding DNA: TGCGCCAGCAGCGCACCGGGACAGGGGGGCTTTACGGCCAACGTCCTGACTTTC.

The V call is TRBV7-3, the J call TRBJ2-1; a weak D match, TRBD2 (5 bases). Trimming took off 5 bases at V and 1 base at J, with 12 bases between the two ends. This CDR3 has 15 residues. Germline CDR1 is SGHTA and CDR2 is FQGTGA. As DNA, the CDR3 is TGTGCCAGCAGCCCCTCGGGGAAGTCCTACAATGAGCAGTTCTTC. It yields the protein CASSPSGKSYNEQFF.

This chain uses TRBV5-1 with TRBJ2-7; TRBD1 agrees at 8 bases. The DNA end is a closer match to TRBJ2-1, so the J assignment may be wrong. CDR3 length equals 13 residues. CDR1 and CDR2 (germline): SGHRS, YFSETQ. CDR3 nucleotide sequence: TGCGCCAGCAGCTGGGGGGACAGGCCTGAGCAGTTCTTC. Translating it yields CASSWGDRPEQFF.

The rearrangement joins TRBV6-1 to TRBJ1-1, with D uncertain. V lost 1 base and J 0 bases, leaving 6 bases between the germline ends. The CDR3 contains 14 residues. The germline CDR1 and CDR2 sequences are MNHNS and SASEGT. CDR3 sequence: CASSEERLNTEAFF. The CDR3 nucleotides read TGTGCCAGCAGTGAAGAAAGGCTGAACACTGAAGCTTTCTTT.

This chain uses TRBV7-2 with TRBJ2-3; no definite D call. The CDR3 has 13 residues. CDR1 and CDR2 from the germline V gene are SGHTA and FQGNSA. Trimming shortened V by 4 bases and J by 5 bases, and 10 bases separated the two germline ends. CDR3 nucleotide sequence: TGTGCCAGCAGCTCCCAATTGGGAGATACGCAGTATTTT. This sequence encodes CASSSQLGDTQYF.

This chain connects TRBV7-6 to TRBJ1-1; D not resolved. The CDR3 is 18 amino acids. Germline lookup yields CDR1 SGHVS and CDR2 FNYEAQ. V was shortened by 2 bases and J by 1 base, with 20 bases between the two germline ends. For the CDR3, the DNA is TGTGCCAGCAGCTTATTCCGCGGCAGCGCCGTATCGAACACTGAAGCTTTCTTT. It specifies CASSLFRGSAVSNTEAFF.

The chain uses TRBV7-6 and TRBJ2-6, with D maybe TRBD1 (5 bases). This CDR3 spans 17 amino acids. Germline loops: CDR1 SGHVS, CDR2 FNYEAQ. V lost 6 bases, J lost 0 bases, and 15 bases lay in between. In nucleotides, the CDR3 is TGTGCCAGCAGACCAGACAGTATACCCTCTGGGGCCAACGTCCTGACTTTC. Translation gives CASRPDSIPSGANVLTF. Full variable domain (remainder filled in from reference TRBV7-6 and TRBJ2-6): GAGVSQSPRYKVTKRGQDVALRCDPISGHVSLYWYRQALGQGPEFLTYFNYEAQQDKSGLPNDRFSAERPEGSISTLTIQRTEQRDSAMYRCASRPDSIPSGANVLTFGAGSRLTVL.